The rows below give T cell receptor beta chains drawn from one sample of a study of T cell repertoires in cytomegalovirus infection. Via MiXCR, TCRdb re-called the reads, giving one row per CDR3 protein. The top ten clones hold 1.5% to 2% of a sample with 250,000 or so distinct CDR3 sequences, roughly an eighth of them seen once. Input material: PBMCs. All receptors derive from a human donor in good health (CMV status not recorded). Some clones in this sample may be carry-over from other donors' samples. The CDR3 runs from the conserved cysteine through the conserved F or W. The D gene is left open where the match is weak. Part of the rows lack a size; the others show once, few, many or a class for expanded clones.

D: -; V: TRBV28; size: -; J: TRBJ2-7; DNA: TGTGCCAGCAGTACCCTGTTAGGGCGATTACTGGGCTACGAGCAGTACTTC; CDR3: CASSTLLGRLLGYEQYF
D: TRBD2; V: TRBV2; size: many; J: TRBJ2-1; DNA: TGTGCCAGCAGTGAACGGACTAGCGGGGGTGAGCAGTTCTTC; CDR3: CASSERTSGGEQFF
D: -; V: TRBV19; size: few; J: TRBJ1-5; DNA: TGTGCCAGTAGGACCCTCGGGACAAATAGCAATCAGCCCCAGCATTTT; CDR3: CASRTLGTNSNQPQHF
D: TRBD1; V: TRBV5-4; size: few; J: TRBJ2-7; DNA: TGTGCCAGCAGCCTCCAGGACAGGGCCTACGAGCAGTACTTC; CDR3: CASSLQDRAYEQYF
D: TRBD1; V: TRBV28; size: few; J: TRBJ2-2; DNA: TGTGCCAGCACCCGGGACAGGTACACCGGGGAGCTGTTTTTT; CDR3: CASTRDRYTGELFF
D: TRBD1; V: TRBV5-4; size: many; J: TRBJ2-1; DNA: TGTGCCAGCAGCGTACCCCGAGGACAGGGCGACAATGAGCAGTTCTTC; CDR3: CASSVPRGQGDNEQFF
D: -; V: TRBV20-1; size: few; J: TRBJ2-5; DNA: TGCAGTGCTAGAGATCCGACAGGGAGGTCAGAGACCCAGTACTTC; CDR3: CSARDPTGRSETQYF
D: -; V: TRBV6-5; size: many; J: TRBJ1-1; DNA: TGTGCCAGCAGTTACCCCCGAAGGCAGGGAGGGGTGAACACTGAAGCTTTCTTT; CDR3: CASSYPRRQGGVNTEAFF
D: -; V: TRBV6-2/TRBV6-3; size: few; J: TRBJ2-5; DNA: TGTGCCAGCAGTTACTCCGCGAGTCAAGAGACCCAGTACTTC; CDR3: CASSYSASQETQYF
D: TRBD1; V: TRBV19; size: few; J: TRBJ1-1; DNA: TGTGCCAGTAGTAATAGGGGGCGGACTGAAGCTTTCTTT; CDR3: CASSNRGRTEAFF
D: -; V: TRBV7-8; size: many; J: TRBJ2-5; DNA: TGTGCCAGCAGCTTGGATTCGACCCAGTACTTC; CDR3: CASSLDSTQYF
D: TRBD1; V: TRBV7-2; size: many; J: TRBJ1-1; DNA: TGTGCCAGCAGCTTAGCGTCAGGGGGCACTGAAGCTTTCTTT; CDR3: CASSLASGGTEAFF
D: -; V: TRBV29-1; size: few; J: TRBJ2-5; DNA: TGCAGCGTTAGTGGGAAGACCCAGTACTTC; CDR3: CSVSGKTQYF
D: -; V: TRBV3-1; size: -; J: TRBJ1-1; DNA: TGTGCCAGCAGCCACTTGGGGTCTGAAGCTTTCTTT; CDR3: CASSHLGSEAFF
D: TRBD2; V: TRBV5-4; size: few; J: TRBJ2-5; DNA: TGTGCCAGCAGCTTGGACCCGGGACTAGCGGGCCGGGAGACCCAGTACTTC; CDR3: CASSLDPGLAGRETQYF
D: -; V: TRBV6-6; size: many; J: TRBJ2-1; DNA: TGTGCCAGCAGTTACCCCGGGAATGAGCAGTTCTTC; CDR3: CASSYPGNEQFF
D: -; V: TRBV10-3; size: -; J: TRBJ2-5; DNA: TGTGCCATCAGTGAGTCGGAGACCCAGTACTTC; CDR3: CAISESETQYF
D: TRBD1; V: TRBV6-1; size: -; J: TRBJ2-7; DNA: TGTGCCAGCAGTTACATCCAGGGGGCCCACGAGCAGTACTTC; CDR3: CASSYIQGAHEQYF
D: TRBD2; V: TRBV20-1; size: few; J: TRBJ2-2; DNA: TGCAGTGCTAGAGCGGGAGGTTATACCGGGGAGCTGTTTTTT; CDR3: CSARAGGYTGELFF
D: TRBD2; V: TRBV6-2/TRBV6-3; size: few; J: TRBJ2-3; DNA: TGTGCCAGCAGTTCGGGACTATCGGCTGATACGCAGTATTTT; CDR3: CASSSGLSADTQYF
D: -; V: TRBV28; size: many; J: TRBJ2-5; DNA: TGTGCCAGCACCAAAGGAGGAGGGGCCGGAGAGACCCAGTACTTC; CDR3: CASTKGGGAGETQYF
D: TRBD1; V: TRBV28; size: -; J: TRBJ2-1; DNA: TGTGCCAGCAGTTTAGAAGGGACAGGGGGCACGTATGAGCAGTTCTTC; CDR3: CASSLEGTGGTYEQFF
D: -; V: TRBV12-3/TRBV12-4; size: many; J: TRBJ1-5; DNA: TGTGCCAGCAGTTTAGAAGTCGTTCAGCCCCAGCATTTT; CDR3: CASSLEVVQPQHF
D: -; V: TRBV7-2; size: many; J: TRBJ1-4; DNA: TGTGCCAGCAGCTTAGGGGGGGGTTCTGAAAAACTGTTTTTT; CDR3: CASSLGGGSEKLFF
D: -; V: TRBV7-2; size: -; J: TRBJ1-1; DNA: TGTGCCAGCAGCGCACTCTTGAACACTGAAGCTTTCTTT; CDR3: CASSALLNTEAFF
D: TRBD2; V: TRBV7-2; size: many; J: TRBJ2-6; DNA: TGTGCCAGCAGCTTTGAACTAGCGGGATCTGGGGCCAACGTCCTGACTTTC; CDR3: CASSFELAGSGANVLTF
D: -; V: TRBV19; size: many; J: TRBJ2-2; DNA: TGTGCCAGTAGTATAGATCGGGCGGGTAGCACCGGGGAGCTGTTTTTT; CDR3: CASSIDRAGSTGELFF
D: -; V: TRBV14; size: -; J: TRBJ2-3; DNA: TGTACCAGCAGCCAAGATCGCGGCAGCACAGATACGCAGTATTTT; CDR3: CTSSQDRGSTDTQYF
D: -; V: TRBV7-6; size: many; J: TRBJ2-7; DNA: TGTGCCAGCAGCCCCGGAGGGGACCGCACCTACGAGCAGTACTTC; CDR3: CASSPGGDRTYEQYF
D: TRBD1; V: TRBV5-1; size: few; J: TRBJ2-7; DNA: TGCGCCAGCAGCTTTGGACAGGGCTCAGGGTCCGAGCAGTACTTC; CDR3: CASSFGQGSGSEQYF
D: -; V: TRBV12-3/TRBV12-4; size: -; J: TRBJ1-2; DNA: TGTGCCAGCAGTGCGCGCACGGGAAACTATGGCTACACCTTC; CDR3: CASSARTGNYGYTF